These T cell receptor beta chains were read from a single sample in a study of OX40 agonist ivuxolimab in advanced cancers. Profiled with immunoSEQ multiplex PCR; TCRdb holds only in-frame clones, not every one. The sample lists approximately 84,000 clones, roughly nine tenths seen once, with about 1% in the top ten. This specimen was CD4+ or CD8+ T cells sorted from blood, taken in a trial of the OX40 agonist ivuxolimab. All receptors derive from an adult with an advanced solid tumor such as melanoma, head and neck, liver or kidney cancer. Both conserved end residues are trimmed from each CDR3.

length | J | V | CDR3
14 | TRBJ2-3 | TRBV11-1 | ASSPPGASGTDTQY
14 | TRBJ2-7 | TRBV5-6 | ASSPGRAGGRYEQY
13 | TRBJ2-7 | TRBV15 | ATSRDPGGTYEQY
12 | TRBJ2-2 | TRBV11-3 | ASSPDGGRGELF
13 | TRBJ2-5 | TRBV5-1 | ASSGKTGLEETQY
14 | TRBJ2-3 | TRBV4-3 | ASSQEPWGGTDTQY
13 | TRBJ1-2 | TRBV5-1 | ASSLEESGPYGYT
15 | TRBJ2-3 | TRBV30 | AWSRLAGDLGTDTQY
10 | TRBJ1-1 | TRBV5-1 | ASSSPTNEAF
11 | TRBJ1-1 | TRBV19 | ASSISNRNEAF